A selection of T cell receptor beta chains follows, all from one sample in a study of blood T cells in healthy people across ages. MiXCR, run by TCRdb on the 5' RACE reads, gives a single entry per CDR3 protein. Here the sample spans about 640,000 distinct CDR3 sequences, around three fifths being singletons. The specimen sequenced was blood. Receptor source: a man between 60 and 75 years old in good health. Each CDR3 is given with its conserved first and last residue. The D gene is left open where the match is weak. Only some rows state a clone size, as once, few, many or a class for expanded clones.

TRBJ2-5 TRBD2 - TRBV5-1 TGCGCCAGCAGCCCGCCAGGAAGCGGGGCCCAAGAGACCCAGTACTTC CASSPPGSGAQETQYF
TRBJ2-5 - - TRBV12-3/TRBV12-4 TGTGCCAGCAGTTCCCCGGGCCCGTACCAAGAGACCCAGTACTTC CASSSPGPYQETQYF
TRBJ2-5 TRBD2 - TRBV5-1 TGCGCCAGCAGCCCCGGGACTAACCAAGAGACCCAGCACTTC CASSPGTNQETQHF
TRBJ2-7 - - TRBV6-1 TGTGCCAGCATATCTTTGACAGGGAGGGAGGTATACGAGCAGTACTTC CASISLTGREVYEQYF
TRBJ2-1 - - TRBV5-1 TGCGCCAGCAGACCGGACAGCTACAATGAGCAGTTCTTC CASRPDSYNEQFF
TRBJ2-4 - - TRBV20-1 TGCAGTGCTAGAAAATCCGGGACAGTGGGAGGGGAGCAGTACTTC CSARKSGTVGGEQYF
TRBJ2-1 - - TRBV25-1 TGTGCCAGCAGTACGGCGGGACAGATATACAATGAGCAGTTCTTC CASSTAGQIYNEQFF
TRBJ1-5 TRBD1 few TRBV28 TGTGCCAGCAGTGTGGGACAGGGCGATCAGCCCCAGCATTTT CASSVGQGDQPQHF
TRBJ2-1 - - TRBV7-2 TGTGCCAGCAGCCGGAAGGTGGGGAGACTGGACAATGAGCAGTTCTTC CASSRKVGRLDNEQFF
TRBJ2-1 TRBD2 once TRBV5-6 TGTGCCAGCAGCTTGGTGGTTAGCGGGGGAGGGAATGAGCAGTTCTTC CASSLVVSGGGNEQFF
TRBJ1-2 - - TRBV4-1 TGCGCCAGCGGCACTCTAGGGGACGGAAAGTATGGCTACACCTTC CASGTLGDGKYGYTF
TRBJ2-7 TRBD2 - TRBV2 TGTGCCAGCAGAACACTAGCGGGGGGGTCCAACGAGCAGTACTTC CASRTLAGGSNEQYF
TRBJ2-5 - once TRBV27 TGTACCAGCAGAGTCGGGAACCGGGACACACAAGAGACCCAGTACTTC CTSRVGNRDTQETQYF
TRBJ1-4 - - TRBV7-2 TGTGCCAGCAGCCAAGAGTCAACTAATGAAAAACTGTTTTTT CASSQESTNEKLFF
TRBJ2-1 - - TRBV27 TGTGCCAGCAGTCCCGCGGGCCCGGGCAATGAGCAGTTCTTC CASSPAGPGNEQFF
TRBJ1-2 - few TRBV18 TGTGCCAGCTCACCCCGGGCTAACTATGGCTACACCTTC CASSPRANYGYTF
TRBJ2-3 TRBD2 - TRBV5-1 TGCGCCAGCAGCTTGTTTGGACTAGCGGGGGGCACAGATACGCAGTATTTT CASSLFGLAGGTDTQYF
TRBJ1-4 TRBD1 - TRBV28 TGTGCCAGCAGCCAGGGACAGGGCGGCCGACTGTTTTTT CASSQGQGGRLFF
TRBJ2-7 - once TRBV29-1 TGCAGCGTTGGTATGTCGCGCGGCCATGAGCAGTACTTC CSVGMSRGHEQYF
TRBJ1-2 - - TRBV20-1 TGCAGTGCTAGAAACAGGGAGGTTCCTAAGGGCTACACCTTC CSARNREVPKGYTF